Below, 16 T cell receptor beta chains from the same sample are listed, as sequenced in a study of blood T cells in healthy people across ages. Using a J-beta primer mix together with a sample-barcoded 5' primer, a second PCR was run for roughly 6 to 12 cycles. TCRdb re-called the 5' RACE reads with MiXCR, one entry per CDR3 protein. In the table there are about 2 million distinct CDR3 sequences, about 50% of which are singletons. Sequencing used blood. All receptors derive from a woman between 40 and 55 years old in good health.

The chain recombines TRBV5-1 with TRBJ2-7; 9 bases line up with TRBD1. CDR3 length equals 17 residues. V was clipped by 3 bases and J by 0 bases; unmatched bases: 10. Per germline, CDR1 SGHRS and CDR2 YFSETQ. The DNA for the CDR3 is TGCGCCAGCAGCTCTTGGACAGGGGCCATAACCTCCTACGAGCAGTACTTC. It yields the protein CASSSWTGAITSYEQYF. Using reference TRBV5-1 and TRBJ2-7 for the parts outside the CDR3, the full variable domain is KAGVTQTPRYLIKTRGQQVTLSCSPISGHRSVSWYQQTPGQGLQFLFEYFSETQRNKGNFPGRFSGRQFSNSRSEMNVSTLELGDSALYLCASSSWTGAITSYEQYFGPGTRLTVT.

The rearrangement uses TRBV5-1 and TRBJ2-5; D is perhaps TRBD1 (5 bases). The CDR3 totals 15 residues. Looked up from germline, CDR1 is SGHRS and CDR2 is YFSETQ. V dropped 0 bases and J dropped 2 bases, with 11 bases sitting between them. CDR3 region: CASSLGRDWQETQYF. The CDR3 coding sequence is TGCGCCAGCAGCTTGGGCAGGGATTGGCAAGAGACCCAGTACTTC.

The rearrangement links TRBV18 to TRBJ1-1; D gene ambiguous. The ends were cut back, 3 bases at V and 7 bases at J, with 9 bases in the middle. The CDR3 extends over 12 amino acids. Looked up from germline, CDR1 is KGHSH and CDR2 is LQKENI. As DNA, the CDR3 is TGTGCCAGCTCACCCTCTCGGGGTGAAGCTTTCTTT. Protein product: CASSPSRGEAFF.

This clonotype was picked up a small number of times. V is TRBV6-2 or TRBV6-3 and J is TRBJ1-1; D is unresolved. The CDR3 is 15 amino acids. Germline V gene lookup returns CDR1 MNHEY and CDR2 SVGEGT. The V and J ends lost 0 bases and 1 base respectively, with 9 bases between them. The CDR3 protein is CASSYSAHSNTEAFF. The CDR3 region has the DNA TGTGCCAGCAGTTACTCTGCACACTCGAACACTGAAGCTTTCTTT.

V usage is TRBV20-1 and J usage is TRBJ2-1, with 8 bases matching TRBD2. CDR3 length: 15 amino acids. CDR1 is DFQATT, CDR2 SNEGSKA, per germline (reference sequence). V dropped 0 bases and J dropped 5; count of bases not matched to a gene: 6. The CDR3 nucleotides are TGCAGTGCTAGAGATCGTAGCGGGGAAGACAATGAGCAGTTCTTC. Amino acids: CSARDRSGEDNEQFF.

This chain joins TRBV10-2 and TRBJ1-5; maybe TRBD1 (6 bases). Germline lookup yields CDR1 WSHSY and CDR2 SAAADI. Trimming cost V 3 bases and J 11 bases, with 14 bases left between them. This CDR3 is 13 amino acids long. The CDR3 spells CASSDSGHRAQHF. CDR3 sequence (DNA): TGCGCCAGCAGTGACTCGGGACATCGAGCCCAGCATTTT.

The V and J genes are TRBV11-2 and TRBJ2-1; 15 bases fit TRBD2. CDR3 length: 17 residues. Per germline, CDR1 SGHAT and CDR2 FQNNGV. J lost 6 bases, V lost 4 bases, and 7 bases had no gene match. The chain's CDR3 is CASSWTSGGAMINEQFF. The DNA of the CDR3 is TGTGCCAGCAGCTGGACTAGCGGGGGGGCCATGATCAATGAGCAGTTCTTC.

The rearrangement joins TRBV28 to TRBJ2-7; weak D call: TRBD2 (6 bases). TRBJ2-5 explains the end of the DNA better; the J call may be wrong. The CDR3 totals 13 residues. Germline V gene data show CDR1 as MDHEN and CDR2 as SYDVKM. The CDR3 spells CASSLGGFSTQYF. The CDR3 DNA is TGTGCCAGCAGCCTGGGAGGATTCTCGACCCAGTACTTC.

This clonotype was picked up a small number of times. V usage is TRBV6-2 or TRBV6-3 and J usage is TRBJ2-5, with TRBD2 identical over 11 bases. CDR3 length: 18 amino acids. Germline V gene data show CDR1 as MNHEY and CDR2 as SVGEGT. J gave up 1 base and V 8 bases, and 15 bases lay outside the gene matches. The CDR3 is CASSQTRALAGGQETQYF. DNA for the CDR3: TGTGCCAGCTCCCAGACGAGGGCTCTAGCGGGAGGCCAAGAGACCCAGTACTTC.

The J gene is TRBJ2-5, the V gene TRBV27; 10 nucleotides agree with TRBD2. CDR1 is MNHEY and CDR2 is SMNVEV in the germline V gene (reference sequence). The V segment lost 5 bases and the J segment 11 bases; nucleotides outside the gene matches: 26. The CDR3 contains 19 residues. CDR3 bases: TGTGCCAGCAGTCCCTCCGAGAGGGCCCTAGCGGGGGCCGACAATGAGCAGTACTTC. This codes for CASSPSERALAGADNEQYF.

The V and J genes are TRBV12-5 and TRBJ2-3, with 8 nucleotides matching TRBD1. This CDR3 has 15 residues. From germline, CDR1 is LGHNT and CDR2 FRNRAP. V lost 6 bases, J lost 3 bases, and 8 bases stayed unmatched. The CDR3 DNA follows: TGTGCTAGTGGCTCGCAGGGGGCAGGGACAGATACGCAGTATTTT. Its protein is CASGSQGAGTDTQYF.

This clonotype has a single count. The V call is TRBV5-6, the J call TRBJ2-1; possible D gene TRBD2, 5 bases. Germline V gene data show CDR1 as SGHDT and CDR2 as YYEEEE. With 5 bases removed from V and 1 base from J, the gap between germline ends came to 13 bases. This CDR3 spans 15 amino acids. The CDR3 sequence: CASRQRGESYNEQFF. The DNA of the CDR3 is TGTGCCAGCAGGCAACGGGGAGAATCCTACAATGAGCAGTTCTTC.

A few counts support this clonotype. This chain's CDR3 is CASRGAVEQFF. CDR3 bases: TGTGCCAGCCGTGGGGCTGTTGAGCAGTTCTTC. The chain has TRBV12-3 or TRBV12-4 and TRBJ2-1; tentatively, D is TRBD1 (5 bases). The CDR3 is made up of 11 amino acids. Trimming removed 8 bases from V and 9 bases from J, with 11 bases in between.

This rearrangement joins TRBV7-9 to TRBJ1-1; 8 bases are shared with TRBD1. In germline, CDR1 is SEHNR, CDR2 FQNEAQ (reference sequence). This CDR3 region has 16 residues. V lost 5 bases to trimming and J lost 4 bases; unmatched junction nucleotides: 12. The DNA for the CDR3 is TGTGCCAGCAGCACAGGACAGGGCCCAGGGGGCACTGAAGCTTTCTTT. Protein sequence: CASSTGQGPGGTEAFF.

The V call is TRBV6-5, the J call TRBJ2-1; 8 bases are a match to TRBD1. The V gene end was trimmed by 5 bases and the J gene end by 10 bases; junction bases not matched to a gene: 10. This CDR3 spans 14 amino acids. Germline CDR1 is MNHEY and CDR2 is SVGAGI. The CDR3 region is CASSRQGTSYEQFF. CDR3 nucleotides: TGTGCCAGCAGTCGACAGGGGACTTCCTACGAGCAGTTCTTC.

The chain uses TRBV20-1 and TRBJ1-6; D is possibly TRBD1 (6 bases). The CDR3 runs to 16 residues. Per the germline V gene, CDR1 is DFQATT and CDR2 is SNEGSKA (reference sequence). The ends were cut back, 2 bases at V and 3 bases at J, with 14 bases in the middle. In nucleotides, the CDR3 is TGCAGTGCTAGAATGGGACAACAGGGCTATAATTCACCCCTCCACTTT. The encoded protein is CSARMGQQGYNSPLHF.